This T cell receptor beta chain was recovered during a study of cytomegalovirus exposure and HLA in healthy donors. Both 60 Vbeta primers and 13 Jbeta primers went into the PCR. The protocol was immunoSEQ multiplex PCR, while the TCRdb copy is restricted to in-frame clones and leaves out a portion. Among approximately 150,000 clones listed, roughly 80% were seen once. The count of this clone is one. CDR3 length equals 15 residues. The V gene's germline CDR1 is SGHNT and CDR2 YYREEE (reference sequence). The receptor's source is a man aged 18-30 years in good health and CMV-seropositive. The V gene is TRBV5-4, the J gene TRBJ2-5; 7 bases fit TRBD1. The J call may not be correct, given that the DNA end is closer to TRBJ2-7. Sequenced input: PBMCs. CDR3 DNA: TGTGCCAGCCGGCTCCCCGGGGACAGCGAATACGAGCAGTACTTC. Amino acid sequence: CASRLPGDSEYEQYF.